This T cell receptor (beta chain) was observed in a study of blood T cell repertoires in COVID-19. Sequencing was performed with immunoSEQ multiplex PCR; in TCRdb, only in-frame clones are kept and a portion is missing. The sample includes around 180,000 clones, about 88% of them seen just once. Germline V gene lookup returns CDR1 SEHNR and CDR2 FQNEAQ (reference sequence). This CDR3 is 12 amino acids long. V gave up 5 bases and J gave up 6 bases, with 9 bases separating them. This TCR was sampled from a man in his 70s with active or convalescent COVID-19. The genes are TRBV7-9 and TRBJ2-3; D not resolved. The sequenced sample was peripheral blood. The DNA of the CDR3 is TGTGCCAGCAGCCGGTTCACCGATACGCAGTATTTT. Its translation is CASSRFTDTQYF.